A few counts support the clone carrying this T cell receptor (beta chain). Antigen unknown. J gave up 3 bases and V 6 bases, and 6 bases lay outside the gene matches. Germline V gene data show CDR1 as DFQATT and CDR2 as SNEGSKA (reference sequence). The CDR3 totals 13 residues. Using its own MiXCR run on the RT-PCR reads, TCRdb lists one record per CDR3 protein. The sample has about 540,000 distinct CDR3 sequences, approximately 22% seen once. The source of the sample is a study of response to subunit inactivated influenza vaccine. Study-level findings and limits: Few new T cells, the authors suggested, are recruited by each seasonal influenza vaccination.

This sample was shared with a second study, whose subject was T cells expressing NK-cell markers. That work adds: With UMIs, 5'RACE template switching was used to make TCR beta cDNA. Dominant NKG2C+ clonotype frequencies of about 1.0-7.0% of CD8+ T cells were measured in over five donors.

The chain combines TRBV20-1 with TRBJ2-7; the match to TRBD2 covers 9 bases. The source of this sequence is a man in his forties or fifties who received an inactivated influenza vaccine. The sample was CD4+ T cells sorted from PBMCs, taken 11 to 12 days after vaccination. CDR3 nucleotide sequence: TGCAGTGCCGGGCGGGAGGGCCACTACGAGCAGTACTTC. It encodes CSAGREGHYEQYF.